This is a list of T cell receptor beta chains from one sample in a study of blood T cell repertoires in COVID-19. Sequenced by immunoSEQ multiplex PCR; TCRdb stores in-frame clones only, minus some. The sample shows 130,000 to 150,000 clones, approximately 85% of them seen only once. Sequencing was carried out using peripheral blood. Receptors were obtained from a woman aged 60 to 75 with COVID-19, enrolled during active disease. CDR3s include the opening cysteine and the closing phenylalanine or tryptophan. The D gene is left open where the match is weak. Not every row has a clone size; where given, it reads once, few, many or a size class.

>17|TRBV24-1|NA|TRBD1|TRBJ1-2
TGTGCCACCAGTGATCACCCGGGACAGGGTGTTGGCTATGGCTACACCTTC
CATSDHPGQGVGYGYTF
>15|TRBV2|NA|TRBD2|TRBJ2-3
TGTGCCAGCAGTGAAGCTAGCGGGGGTTCAGATACGCAGTATTTT
CASSEASGGSDTQYF
>15|TRBV18|few|NA|TRBJ1-2
TGTGCCAGCTCACCACGGGTGACAGTGATTTATGGCTACACCTTC
CASSPRVTVIYGYTF
>17|TRBV13|NA|NA|TRBJ2-1
TGTGCCAGCAGCTTAGCAGTAGCGGCCAGCTCCTACAATGAGCAGTTCTTC
CASSLAVAASSYNEQFF
>15|TRBV19|NA|NA|TRBJ1-5
TGTGCCAGTAGTATCGGTGCTTATAGCAATCAGCCCCAGCATTTT
CASSIGAYSNQPQHF
>15|TRBV19|once|NA|TRBJ1-2
TGTGCCAGTAGTTCTCGAACCGGGACACTCTATGGCTACACCTTC
CASSSRTGTLYGYTF
>15|TRBV6-5|few|TRBD1|TRBJ1-1
TGTGCCAGCCCGAAAGGGGCGGACAGGGGCACTGAAGCTTTCTTT
CASPKGADRGTEAFF
>14|TRBV5-1|NA|TRBD1|TRBJ1-1
TGCGCCAGCGGCATGGGACAGATGAGCACTGAAGCTTTCTTT
CASGMGQMSTEAFF
>16|TRBV18|NA|TRBD2|TRBJ2-7
TGTGCCAGCTCACCCCTCCTAGCGGGGGGGTCTTATGAGCAGTACTTC
CASSPLLAGGSYEQYF
>8|TRBV24-1|NA|NA|TRBJ2-7
TGTGCCCTCGGCGAGCAGTACTTC
CALGEQYF
>15|TRBV3-1/TRBV3-2|NA|TRBD1|TRBJ1-4
TGTGCCAGCAGCTACTTCGACAGGGGGATTGGAAAACTGTTTTTT
CASSYFDRGIGKLFF
>16|TRBV5-1|NA|TRBD1|TRBJ1-1
TGCGCCAGCACCCTGGGACAGGGGATCTTAAGCACTGAAGCTTTCTTT
CASTLGQGILSTEAFF
>13|TRBV12-3/TRBV12-4|NA|TRBD1|TRBJ1-2
TGTGCCAGCACCCCAGGGACAGACTATGGCTACACCTTC
CASTPGTDYGYTF
>17|TRBV19|once|TRBD2|TRBJ2-1
TGTGCCAGTAGTATGCCTTCTACTAGCGGCTCCTACAATGAGCAGTTCTTC
CASSMPSTSGSYNEQFF
>14|TRBV6-5|NA|TRBD1|TRBJ1-2
TGTGCCAGCAGGAGGACAGGAGGCCCTTATGGCTACACCTTC
CASRRTGGPYGYTF
>16|TRBV5-4|NA|TRBD1|TRBJ1-2
TGTGCCAGCAGCTTGGACCCCTCGGAACAGGGGCTTGGCTACACCTTC
CASSLDPSEQGLGYTF
>14|TRBV6-5|NA|TRBD1|TRBJ2-7
TGTGCCATCAAGACGGGGACAGAGCCCTACGAGCAGTACTTC
CAIKTGTEPYEQYF
>13|TRBV9|NA|TRBD2|TRBJ2-7
TGTGCCAGCGTAGCGGGGGGGTCCTACGAGCAGTACTTC
CASVAGGSYEQYF
>14|TRBV7-2|once|NA|TRBJ1-4
TGTGCCAGCAGCTTAAATAGGGGGGGAGAAAAACTGTTTTTT
CASSLNRGGEKLFF
>15|TRBV6-2/TRBV6-3|NA|NA|TRBJ2-7
TGTGCCAGCAGTTACCCGGGGATTTGGGTCGACGAGCAGTACTTC
CASSYPGIWVDEQYF
>18|TRBV7-2|once|TRBD2|TRBJ2-4
TGTGCCAGCAGCTCCCGCAATAGCGGGGGGTCTGGCAAAAACATTCAGTACTTC
CASSSRNSGGSGKNIQYF
>15|TRBV14|NA|NA|TRBJ1-2
TGTGCCAGCAGCCATCGGGACACCAAATACTATGGCTACACCTTC
CASSHRDTKYYGYTF
>16|TRBV24-1|NA|NA|TRBJ2-3
TGTGCCACCAGTGATCCCTCTGGGAGTCACACAGATACGCAGTATTTT
CATSDPSGSHTDTQYF
>13|TRBV28|once|TRBD1|TRBJ1-6
TGTGCCAGCAGTCGACAGGGTAATTCACCCCTCCACTTT
CASSRQGNSPLHF
>15|TRBV5-1|NA|TRBD1|TRBJ2-2
TGCGCCAGCAGCGTGACAGGGGGCGCCTCCGGGGAGCTGTTTTTT
CASSVTGGASGELFF
>18|TRBV2|NA|TRBD2|TRBJ2-3
TGTGCCAGCAGTGAACTAGCGGGGGTCCTAGCGAGCACAGATACGCAGTATTTT
CASSELAGVLASTDTQYF
>15|TRBV5-1|NA|NA|TRBJ1-2
TGCGCCAGCAGCCCCGGGGGGGTGGATAACTATGGCTACACCTTC
CASSPGGVDNYGYTF
>15|TRBV5-1|NA|TRBD1|TRBJ2-2
TGCGCCAGCAGCGGCAACAGGGGATTTGGCGGGGAGCTGTTTTTT
CASSGNRGFGGELFF
>14|TRBV27|NA|NA|TRBJ1-1
TGTGCCAGCAGTTTATCGCGGGGCAGTTCCGAAGCTTTCTTT
CASSLSRGSSEAFF
>13|TRBV3-1/TRBV3-2|NA|NA|TRBJ2-7
TGTGCCAGCAGCCAAGCCGGGAACTACGAGCAGTACTTC
CASSQAGNYEQYF
>12|TRBV10-3|NA|NA|TRBJ1-1
TGTGCCATCAGTTCACAGTTGACTGAAGCTTTCTTT
CAISSQLTEAFF
>11|TRBV27|NA|NA|TRBJ2-7
TGTGCCAGCAGTTCTTCCTACGAGCAGTACTTC
CASSSSYEQYF
>13|TRBV5-1|NA|NA|TRBJ1-1
TGCGCCAGCAGCCCGGCGGGGGACACTGAAGCTTTCTTT
CASSPAGDTEAFF
>15|TRBV5-5|NA|TRBD1|TRBJ2-7
TGTGCCAGCAGCCGAACCGACAGGGCCAGCTACGAGCAGTACTTC
CASSRTDRASYEQYF
>15|TRBV19|NA|NA|TRBJ1-3
TGTGCCAGTAGTATTTACCCGGTATCTGGAAACACCATATATTTT
CASSIYPVSGNTIYF
>15|TRBV2|NA|TRBD1|TRBJ1-1
TGTGCCAGCAGTGAACAGGGACAGGGGGCCACTGAAGCTTTCTTT
CASSEQGQGATEAFF
>13|TRBV10-1|NA|NA|TRBJ2-5
TGCGCCAGCAGTGCCGACTCTCAAGAGACCCAGTACTTC
CASSADSQETQYF
>18|TRBV6-4|NA|TRBD2|TRBJ2-1
TGTGCCAGCAGACAACCACCCACTAGCGGGGGCTCCTACAATGAGCAGTTCTTC
CASRQPPTSGGSYNEQFF
>22|TRBV3-1/TRBV3-2|NA|TRBD2|TRBJ2-7
TGTGCCAGCAGCCAAGAACTGCTAGCGGGATCGATCGGGGTTTTAAGCTCCTACGAGCAGTACTTC
CASSQELLAGSIGVLSSYEQYF
>17|TRBV7-2|NA|NA|TRBJ1-4
TGTGCCAGCAGCCCCTACTCAACAGGGTACGGTAATGAAAAACTGTTTTTT
CASSPYSTGYGNEKLFF
>14|TRBV7-9|NA|NA|TRBJ2-5
TGTGCCAGCAGCTTCGGTCATTCTCAAGAGACCCAGTACTTC
CASSFGHSQETQYF
>17|TRBV20-1|NA|TRBD2|TRBJ2-2
TGCAGTGCTAGTATACTAGCGGGAACCGCGAACACCGGGGAGCTGTTTTTT
CSASILAGTANTGELFF
>13|TRBV24-1|NA|NA|TRBJ2-3
TGTGCCACCAGTGCCTCAGGGGGGACTTATGAGTATTTT
CATSASGGTYEYF
>15|TRBV19|NA|TRBD1|TRBJ2-5
TGTGCCAGTAGCCTACAGGGGGCGCGTCAAGAGACCCAGTACTTC
CASSLQGARQETQYF
>13|TRBV29-1|NA|TRBD1|TRBJ2-4
TGCAGCGTTGAAGACGACAGGGGAAAGATTCAGTACTTC
CSVEDDRGKIQYF
>15|TRBV2|NA|TRBD2|TRBJ2-7
TGTGCCAGCAGTGAAGTAGCGGGGGGGCCGGGGGAGCAGTACTTC
CASSEVAGGPGEQYF
>15|TRBV5-4|NA|NA|TRBJ2-3
TGTGCCAGCAGTATACAGGGTTGGGGCACAGATACGCAGTATTTT
CASSIQGWGTDTQYF
>15|TRBV2|NA|TRBD1|TRBJ1-6
TGTGCCAGCAGGGGCAACAGGGGGTATAATTCACCCCTCCACTTT
CASRGNRGYNSPLHF
>18|TRBV5-6|NA|NA|TRBJ1-5
TGTGCCAGCAGCTTGATGGGTCAGGGGCAGATGCGCAATCAGCCCCAGCATTTT
CASSLMGQGQMRNQPQHF
>15|TRBV5-1|NA|TRBD1|TRBJ2-7
TGCGCCAGCAGCTACAGCGGGACAGGGGTCCACGAGCAGTACTTC
CASSYSGTGVHEQYF
>13|TRBV5-6|NA|TRBD1|TRBJ1-2
TGTGCCAGCAGCCTGGACAGGATGGATGGCTACACCTTC
CASSLDRMDGYTF
>16|TRBV19|many|TRBD1|TRBJ1-6
TGTGCCAGTAGTGCCCCCGGGACAGGGCCTAATTCACCCCTCCACTTT
CASSAPGTGPNSPLHF
>15|TRBV27|NA|NA|TRBJ2-5
TGTGCCAGCAGTTTATACTTGACTCGCGGGGAGACCCAGTACTTC
CASSLYLTRGETQYF
>14|TRBV27|few|NA|TRBJ1-4
TGTGCCAGCAGGTCGACGGGAGGCGTAGAAAAACTGTTTTTT
CASRSTGGVEKLFF
>14|TRBV2|NA|TRBD1|TRBJ1-2
TGTGCCAGCGCCCTTGGACAGGGCCCTTATGGCTACACCTTC
CASALGQGPYGYTF
>15|TRBV24-1|NA|TRBD1|TRBJ2-1
TGTGCCACCAGTGCCGAGACAGGGGGGTACAATGAGCAGTTCTTC
CATSAETGGYNEQFF
>18|TRBV5-5|NA|TRBD2|TRBJ2-2
TGTGCCAGCAGCACCGGACTAGCGGGGCCTCCGGGTACCGGGGAGCTGTTTTTT
CASSTGLAGPPGTGELFF
>15|TRBV29-1|NA|TRBD2|TRBJ2-3
TGCAGCGTGAGCGGGGGCGCCGGGTGGACAGATACGCAGTATTTT
CSVSGGAGWTDTQYF
>15|TRBV2|NA|TRBD1|TRBJ1-6
TGTGCCAGCAGTGAATCAACAGGGGAATTGGACACCCTCCACTTT
CASSESTGELDTLHF
>13|TRBV3-1/TRBV3-2|NA|NA|TRBJ2-5
TGTGCCAGCAGCCAAGGGGCCCCAGAGACCCAGTACTTC
CASSQGAPETQYF